Shown below are 29 T cell receptor beta chains from a single sample sequenced in a study of human T cells and chemical hapten exposure. TCRdb processed the RACE reads anew with MiXCR; each CDR3 protein has one entry. In the table there are about 59,000 distinct CDR3 sequences, roughly 10% of which are singletons. The time point: pre-sensitization, week 0. The treatment is: therapeutic diphenylcyclopropenone sensitization with weekly scalp DPC. Specimen: whole blood, collected in connection with sensitization to the hapten diphenylcyclopropenone (DPC). These receptors all come from a middle-aged woman with alopecia areata. Some clones in this sample may be carry-over from other donors' samples.

A single count supports this clonotype. This may stem from a read error, because a much larger clone lies one nucleotide away. The chain uses TRBV5-1 and TRBJ2-3; D ambiguous. Trimming took 1 base from V and 2 from J, leaving 14 bases between them. Germline V lookup: CDR1 SGHRS, CDR2 YFSETQ. The length of the CDR3 is 16 residues. The CDR3 protein is CASSLRRTGNTDTQYF. The CDR3, as DNA: TGCGCCAGCAGCTTGAGAAGAACTGGGAACACAGATACGCAGTATTTT.

The chain combines TRBV27 with TRBJ1-2; D unclear. This CDR3 is built from 15 residues. Between the trimmed V and J ends, which lost 4 bases and 5 bases, there was a span of 17 bases. Germline V gives CDR1 MNHEY, CDR2 SMNVEV (reference sequence). The CDR3 sequence: CASSSRLTGPYGYTF. The DNA of the CDR3 is TGTGCCAGCAGTTCGCGGCTAACCGGGCCTTATGGCTACACCTTC.

There are a few counts of this clonotype. This chain connects TRBV5-4 to TRBJ2-5; possibly TRBD2 for D (6 bases). Trimming removed 4 bases from V and 4 bases from J, with 14 bases in between. This CDR3 region has 14 residues. Germline CDR1 is SGHNT and CDR2 is YYREEE (reference sequence). The CDR3 protein is CASSPDAGRETQYF. In DNA form, the CDR3 reads TGTGCCAGCAGCCCCGATGCGGGACGAGAGACCCAGTACTTC.

This clonotype was seen a few times. This chain uses TRBV29-1 with TRBJ1-1, with TRBD1 as a possible D gene (5 bases). V was trimmed by 7 bases and J by 4 bases, leaving 16 bases between them. The CDR3 consists of 13 residues. Germline V gives CDR1 SQVTM, CDR2 ANQGSEA. This chain's CDR3 is CSAGGGSSTEAFF. CDR3 in DNA: TGCAGCGCTGGGGGGGGATCGAGCACTGAAGCTTTCTTT.

This clonotype was observed at least ten times. The chain combines TRBV7-9 with TRBJ1-4, with TRBD1 identical over 7 bases. Germline V gene sequence: CDR1 SEHNR, CDR2 FQNEAQ (reference sequence). The CDR3 is 18 residues long. V shed 1 base and J 0 bases; nucleotides not matched to a gene: 8. The CDR3 region has the DNA TGTGCCAGCAGCTTAGTAGCAGGGGGTGCAGCAACTAATGAAAAACTGTTTTTT. Translated, it gives CASSLVAGGAATNEKLFF.

This clonotype came up a few times. This sequence joins TRBV19 and TRBJ2-1; TRBD2 matches 7 bases. This CDR3 is 16 amino acids long. Germline trimming cut 1 base from V and 4 bases from J; bases unmatched to any gene: 7. Germline CDR1 reads LNHDA; CDR2 reads SQIVND (reference sequence). CDR3 sequence: CASSIGGGGRYNEQFF. CDR3 DNA: TGTGCCAGTAGTATAGGGGGCGGGGGAAGGTACAATGAGCAGTTCTTC.

This clonotype came up many times. V and J are TRBV7-2 and TRBJ2-1, with TRBD2 matching over 9 bases. The CDR3 contains 16 residues. Germline CDR1 reads SGHTA; CDR2 reads FQGNSA. After removal of 5 bases from V and 8 bases from J, the junction contained 13 bases not matched to a gene. In DNA form, the CDR3 reads TGTGCCAGCAGCCCCTGGCGCGCGGGGGGGACCGATGAGCAGTTCTTC. Amino acid sequence: CASSPWRAGGTDEQFF.

The table lists this clonotype with many counts. The chain couples TRBV3-1 to TRBJ2-1; 15 nucleotides match TRBD2. The CDR3 length is 16 residues. Germline values: CDR1 LGHDT, CDR2 YNNKEL (reference sequence). The junction had 6 bases not matched to a gene; V was cut back by 2 bases and J by 10 bases. The CDR3 DNA is TGTGCCAGCAGCCAAAGTCGAGGACTAGCGGGAGGGGAGCAGTTCTTC. Translation gives CASSQSRGLAGGEQFF.

In its sample, this clonotype was seen a few times. This chain joins TRBV7-2 and TRBJ2-1, with 12 bases that match TRBD2. V was clipped by 5 bases and J by 9 bases; unmatched bases: 8. Germline CDR1 SGHTA, CDR2 FQGNSA. The CDR3 runs 15 residues. The DNA for the CDR3 is TGTGCCAGCAGCCTCCTAGAGGGACTAGCGGGTGAGCAGTTCTTC. This translates into CASSLLEGLAGEQFF.

This clonotype was detected ten times or more. The rearrangement joins TRBV12-5 to TRBJ2-1; possibly TRBD2 for D (5 bases). CDR1 and CDR2 from the germline V gene are LGHNT and FRNRAP. The germline V and J ends were trimmed by 3 bases and 4 bases, with 13 bases remaining between them. The CDR3 covers 15 residues. CDR3 amino acids: CASGLDGGHYNEQFF. The CDR3 DNA sequence: TGTGCTAGTGGTTTAGACGGCGGGCATTACAATGAGCAGTTCTTC.

This clonotype was found many times. The V gene is TRBV5-5, the J gene TRBJ1-5; no definite D call. V was cut by 0 bases and J by 1 base, with 8 bases left in between. The CDR3 runs 15 residues. Germline-derived CDR1 and CDR2 are SGHKS and YYEKEE (reference sequence). The CDR3 is CASSLVGLSNQPQHF. CDR3 DNA sequence: TGTGCCAGCAGCTTGGTAGGGCTGAGCAATCAGCCCCAGCATTTT.

This clonotype was detected ten times or more. This chain connects TRBV6-5 to TRBJ2-7; 8 nucleotides agree with TRBD2. In germline, CDR1 is MNHEY, CDR2 SVGAGI. The CDR3 length is 15 residues. Germline trimming cut 6 bases from V and 3 bases from J; bases unmatched to any gene: 10. In nucleotides, the CDR3 is TGTGCCAGCAGCCCCCCGGGAGGGAAGAACTACGAGCAGTACTTC. Residues: CASSPPGGKNYEQYF.

This clonotype was observed many times. V is TRBV20-1 and J is TRBJ2-1; no clear D gene. CDR3 size: 12 residues. V was cut by 1 base and J by 6 bases, with 7 bases left in between. The germline gives CDR1 DFQATT, CDR2 SNEGSKA (reference sequence). CDR3 amino acids: CSARAPLNEQFF. CDR3 DNA: TGCAGTGCTAGAGCTCCTCTCAATGAGCAGTTCTTC.

This clonotype was seen only a few times. This chain uses TRBV5-4 with TRBJ2-5; D gene uncertain. Germline V lookup: CDR1 SGHNT, CDR2 YYREEE (reference sequence). This CDR3 spans 16 amino acids. Trimming cost V 6 bases and J 2 bases, with 20 bases left between them. The CDR3 nucleotides read TGTGCCAGCATTCATAGAACGGCCGGGCCTCAAGAGACCCAGTACTTC. This encodes CASIHRTAGPQETQYF.

In its sample, this clonotype was seen a few times. The V call is TRBV29-1, the J call TRBJ1-2; D remains ambiguous. The CDR3 is 13 residues long. The germline V gene has CDR1 SQVTM and CDR2 ANQGSEA. Trimming removed 1 base at V and 2 bases at J, with 8 bases between. This CDR3 is CSVEGAVNYGYTF. The CDR3 DNA reads as TGCAGCGTTGAAGGGGCAGTAAACTATGGCTACACCTTC.

This clonotype was found many times. The rearrangement uses TRBV25-1 and TRBJ1-6, with D hard to call. V lost 2 bases and J 11 bases, leaving 13 bases between the germline ends. The CDR3 loop spans 14 amino acids. Germline-derived CDR1 and CDR2 are MGHDK and SYGVNS. The CDR3 region has the DNA TGTGCCAGCAGTGAAACCTCCTGGGTGGCACCCCTCCACTTT. Its protein is CASSETSWVAPLHF.

In its sample, this clonotype was seen a few times. The genes are TRBV11-2 and TRBJ2-5; D is perhaps TRBD1 (6 bases). The CDR3 contains 14 residues. CDR1 is SGHAT and CDR2 is FQNNGV in the germline V gene. With 1 base removed from V and 3 bases from J, the gap between germline ends came to 9 bases. The CDR3 sequence: CASSLVTGKETQYF. The CDR3 bases are TGTGCCAGCAGCTTAGTTACAGGGAAAGAGACCCAGTACTTC.

This clonotype was counted between two and nine times. The chain links TRBV20-1 to TRBJ1-2; D is uncertain. This CDR3 has 14 amino acids. Germline CDR1 and CDR2: DFQATT and SNEGSKA (reference sequence). Between the trimmed V and J ends, which lost 1 base and 4 bases, there was a span of 13 bases. CDR3 residues: CSARVVREGYGYTF. DNA of the CDR3: TGCAGTGCTAGAGTCGTCCGGGAGGGCTATGGCTACACCTTC.

This chain connects TRBV6-2 or TRBV6-3 to TRBJ2-1; D may be TRBD1 (6 bases). Germline lookup yields CDR1 MNHEY and CDR2 SVGEGT. The V gene lost 6 bases and the J gene lost 0 bases, with 15 bases spanning the gap. The CDR3 runs 16 residues. The CDR3 sequence: CASSGRTGSSYNEQFF. DNA for the CDR3: TGTGCCAGCAGCGGGCGAACAGGGTCCTCCTACAATGAGCAGTTCTTC.

As concerns this clonotype: This clone may be a read error of a much larger clone one base away. V usage is TRBV23-1 and J usage is TRBJ1-5; 11 nucleotides agree with TRBD1. TRBV23-1 is identified as an open reading frame with a role that is uncertain. The CDR3 runs 16 residues. CDR3: CAGSQSGQGAHQPQHF. The DNA of the CDR3 is TGCGCCGGCAGTCAATCTGGACAGGGGGCGCATCAGCCCCAGCATTTT.

This clonotype was recorded many times. CDR3 in DNA: TGCAGTGCTAATCTGGCGAGTGAAGCTTTCTTT. It yields the protein CSANLASEAFF. V usage is TRBV20-1 and J usage is TRBJ1-1; D remains ambiguous. The CDR3 length is 11 residues. The V gene's germline CDR1 is DFQATT and CDR2 SNEGSKA (reference sequence). V lost 4 bases and J lost 7, with 10 bases in between.

There are many counts of this clonotype. The chain joins TRBV29-1 to TRBJ2-7; D may be TRBD1 (6 bases). The CDR3 is 11 residues long. CDR1 and CDR2 from the germline V gene are SQVTM and ANQGSEA. Trimming pared 4 bases from V and 3 bases from J, leaving 7 bases between. CDR3 sequence reads: CSVGQVYEQYF. The CDR3, as DNA: TGCAGCGTTGGACAGGTCTACGAGCAGTACTTC.

This clonotype was found a few times. At one of its ends the junction is not consistent with the germline gene, which may arise from a read error. The chain employs TRBV15 and TRBJ1-1; D not certain. Per the germline V gene, CDR1 is LNHNV and CDR2 is YYDKDF (reference sequence). The CDR3 covers 15 residues. The CDR3 DNA reads as TGTGCCACCAGCAGTTACCAACTTCGAACACTAGAAGTTTTCTTT. Amino acids: CATSSYQLRTLEVFF. Together with reference TRBV15 and TRBJ1-1, the CDR3 gives the full variable domain: DAMVIQNPRYQVTQFGKPVTLSCSQTLNHNVMYWYQQKSSQAPKLLFHYYDKDFNNEADTPDNFQSRRPNTSFCFLDIRSPGLGDTAMYLCATSSYQLRTLEVFFGQGTRLTVV.

This rearrangement joins TRBV20-1 to TRBJ2-5, with D perhaps TRBD1 (7 bases). The CDR3 extends over 14 amino acids. Germline CDR1 reads DFQATT; CDR2 reads SNEGSKA (reference sequence). Trimming removed 4 bases at V and 4 bases at J, with 16 bases between. This CDR3 reads CSATGGPTPETQYF. DNA of the CDR3: TGCAGTGCTACAGGGGGGCCAACTCCAGAGACCCAGTACTTC.

Many counts were recorded for this clonotype. The V call is TRBV7-9, the J call TRBJ2-5, with a weak D call TRBD2 (6 bases). CDR1 SEHNR and CDR2 FQNEAQ come from the germline V gene (reference sequence). This CDR3 comprises 14 residues. The ends were cut back, 1 base at V and 1 base at J, with 7 bases in the middle. CDR3 residues: CASSLGGAQETQYF. CDR3 nucleotides: TGTGCCAGCAGCTTAGGCGGGGCCCAAGAGACCCAGTACTTC.

This clonotype was recorded at least ten times. The V and J genes are TRBV12-3 or TRBV12-4 and TRBJ2-3; D is perhaps TRBD1 or TRBD2 (5 bases each). CDR3 size: 15 residues. V was shortened by 5 bases and J by 6 bases, with 18 bases between the two germline ends. The CDR3 region has the DNA TGTGCCAGCAGTGTTGGGACGGGTCGTTCGGATACGCAGTATTTT. This translates into CASSVGTGRSDTQYF.

This clonotype was observed many times. This chain links TRBV7-6 with TRBJ1-4; 8 nucleotides match TRBD1. V was clipped by 4 bases and J by 11 bases; unmatched bases: 9. The CDR3 spans 14 residues. From germline, CDR1 is SGHVS and CDR2 FNYEAQ. As DNA, the CDR3 is TGTGCCAGCAGCTCCGGGACAGGTCCTGGGAAACTGTTTTTT. This sequence encodes CASSSGTGPGKLFF.

Comments on this clonotype: With a much larger clone just one base away, this may be a read error. The chain is built from TRBV21-1 and TRBJ2-3; the D call of TRBD1 is as the table states it, not checked on the DNA. TRBV21-1 is labeled a pseudogene. The CDR3 sequence is 19 residues long. The CDR3 protein is CASSKALFGRGGDTDTQYF. CDR3 nucleotides: TGTGCCAGCAGCAAAGCGCTTTTCGGGCGGGGGGGCGACACAGATACGCAGTATTTT.

In its sample, this clonotype was seen many times. The chain uses TRBV7-9 and TRBJ2-2, with TRBD1 matching 8 bases. CDR1 SEHNR and CDR2 FQNEAQ come from the germline V gene (reference sequence). This CDR3 contains 16 residues. J was trimmed by 2 bases and V by 5 bases; bases with no gene match: 7. The CDR3 loop reads CASSRRTGTNTGELFF. In DNA, the CDR3 is TGTGCCAGCAGCCGCCGGACAGGGACCAACACCGGGGAGCTGTTTTTT.